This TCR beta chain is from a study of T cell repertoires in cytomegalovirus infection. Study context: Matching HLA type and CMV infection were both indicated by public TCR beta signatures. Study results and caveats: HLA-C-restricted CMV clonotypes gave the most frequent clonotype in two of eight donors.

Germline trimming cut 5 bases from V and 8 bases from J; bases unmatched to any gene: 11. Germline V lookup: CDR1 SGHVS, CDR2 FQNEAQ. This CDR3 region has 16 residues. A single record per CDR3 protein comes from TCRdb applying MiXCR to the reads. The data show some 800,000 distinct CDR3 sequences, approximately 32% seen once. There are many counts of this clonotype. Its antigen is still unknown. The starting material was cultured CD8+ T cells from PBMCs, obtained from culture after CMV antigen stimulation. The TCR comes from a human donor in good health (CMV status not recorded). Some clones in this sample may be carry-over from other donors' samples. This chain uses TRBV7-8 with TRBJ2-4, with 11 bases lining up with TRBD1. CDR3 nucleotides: TGTGCCAGCAGCCCTTACCCGGGACAGGGGGTCGACATTCAGTACTTC. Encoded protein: CASSPYPGQGVDIQYF.